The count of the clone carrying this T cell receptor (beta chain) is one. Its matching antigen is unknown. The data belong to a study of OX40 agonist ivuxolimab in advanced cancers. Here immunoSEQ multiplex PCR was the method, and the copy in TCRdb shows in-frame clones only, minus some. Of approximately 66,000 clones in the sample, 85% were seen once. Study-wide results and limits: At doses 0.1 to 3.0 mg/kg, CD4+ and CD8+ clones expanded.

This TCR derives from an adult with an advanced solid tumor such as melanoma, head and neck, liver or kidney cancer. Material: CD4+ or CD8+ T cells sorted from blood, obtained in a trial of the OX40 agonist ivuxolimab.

The DNA of the CDR3 is TGTGCCAGCAGCTTATCGCAGATTAACTATGGCTACACCTTC. This sequence encodes CASSLSQINYGYTF. The V and J genes are TRBV7-9 and TRBJ1-2, with D unresolved. In germline, CDR1 is SEHNR, CDR2 FQNEAQ (reference sequence). The V gene lost 2 bases and the J gene lost 1 base, with 8 bases spanning the gap. This CDR3 has 14 residues. Full variable domain (outside the CDR3, taken from reference TRBV7-9 and TRBJ1-2): DTGVSQNPRHKITKRGQNVTFRCDPISEHNRLYWYRQTLGQGPEFLTYFQNEAQLEKSRLLSDRFSAERPKGSFSTLEIQRTEQGDSAMYLCASSLSQINYGYTFGSGTRLTVV.